This T cell receptor (beta chain) was sequenced during a study of molecular identifiers for immune sequencing clone quantification. Findings of the study overall: Barcode sharing among identical TCR molecules could make large clones appear smaller.

TCRdb recomputed calls from the PCR reads with MiXCR, one row per CDR3 protein. The sample records 550,000 to 750,000 distinct CDR3 sequences, around 20% being singletons. With V trimmed by 9 bases and J by 7 bases, 7 bases remained unmatched. The CDR3 is 12 residues long. CDR1 is SNHLY, CDR2 FYNNEI, per germline. In the case of this clonotype: No antigen is known for it. Likely a read error: the CDR3 ends without its conserved phenylalanine or tryptophan.

This sequence originates from a human donor in good health. Some libraries in this study had Jurkat cell RNA spiked in. The chain has TRBV2 and TRBJ1-1; 8 bases are a match to TRBD1. Sequencing was carried out using naive CD8+ T cells from blood, with Jurkat cell RNA spiked in. Subset here: FACS-sorted CD8+CD4-CCR7+CD45RA+ naive T cells. CDR3: CARIDRGIEAFL. The CDR3 coding sequence is TGTGCCAGAATAGACAGGGGAATTGAAGCTTTCTTG.